The entry that follows covers one T cell receptor (beta chain) sequence. This record belongs to a study of Ad26.COV2.S vaccination and SARS-CoV-2 variants. Produced via immunoSEQ multiplex PCR; TCRdb's table is partial and in-frame only. The sample includes 400,000 to 450,000 clones, approximately 90% of them seen just once. The treatment was: around 19 received Ad26.COV2.S at low or high dose, single or two shots; 5 received placebo; per-sample allocation not given. The investigators took samples on day 63 after the first vaccine or placebo injection. Cohort 1b enrolled adults aged 18-55 years in Boston. This receptor was identified in a person between 18 and 65 years old who received the Ad26.COV2.S COVID-19 vaccine or a placebo. Sample: peripheral blood, taken in a trial of Ad26.COV2.S vaccine versus placebo.

CDR3 sequence reads: CAISQGSDTQYF. CDR3 bases: TGTGCCATCAGTCAGGGGTCAGATACGCAGTATTTT. V and J are TRBV10-3 and TRBJ2-3, with D possibly matching TRBD1 (6 bases). The length of the CDR3 is 12 residues. Germline V CDR1 and CDR2: ENHRY, SYGVKD. Trimming removed 5 bases from V and 4 bases from J, with 7 bases in between.